The clone carrying this T cell receptor beta chain was observed a few times. V shed 0 bases and J shed 6 bases, with 8 bases lying between them. There are 12 residues in the CDR3. The germline gives CDR1 GTSNPN, CDR2 SVGIG (reference sequence). The input for sorted-subset replicate PCRs was approximately 190 ng DNA, tens of thousands of T cell genomes. The table came from immunoSEQ multiplex PCR; TCRdb's copy has only in-frame clones and leaves some out. The repertoire includes about 2 million clones, roughly 95% of them detected once, and more than 0.95% sits in the top ten. Naivety among CD8 cells was defined by CD45RO negativity and positive CCR7 selection, thereby excluding terminally differentiated effector memory CD45RA+ cells. The donors, all of them Caucasian adults, lived in Nashville, Tennessee. The sample comes from a study of shared clonotypes between healthy human individuals. About the study: Ranging from 18 to 49 in age, donors were a couple of women and a few men. CD8 memory received one plate per donor, CD8 naive two, CD4 memory three and CD4 naive three.

This chain joins TRBV30 and TRBJ1-1; D gene uncertain. The sample taken for sequencing was naive CD8+ T cells sorted from blood. This clonotype was sampled from a man aged 18 to 30 in good health. The chain's CDR3 is CAWSVSGAEAFF. CDR3 in DNA: TGTGCCTGGAGTGTAAGTGGGGCTGAAGCTTTCTTT.